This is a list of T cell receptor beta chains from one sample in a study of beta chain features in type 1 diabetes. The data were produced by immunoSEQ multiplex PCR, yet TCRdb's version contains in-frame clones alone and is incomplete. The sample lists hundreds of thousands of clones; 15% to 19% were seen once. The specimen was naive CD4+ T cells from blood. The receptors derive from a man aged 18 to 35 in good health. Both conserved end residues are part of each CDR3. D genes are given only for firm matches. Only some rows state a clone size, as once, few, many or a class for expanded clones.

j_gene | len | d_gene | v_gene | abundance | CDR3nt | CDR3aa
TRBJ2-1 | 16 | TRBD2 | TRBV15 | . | TGTGCCACCAGGGGTCATGGGGAGCGGGAGGGTAATGAGCAGTTCTTC | CATRGHGEREGNEQFF
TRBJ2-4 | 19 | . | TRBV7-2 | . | TGTGCCAGCAGCTTAGTCGGATCCTTAGCCGATCTAGCCAAAAACATTCAGTACTTC | CASSLVGSLADLAKNIQYF
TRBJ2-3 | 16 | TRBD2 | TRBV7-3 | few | TGTGCCAGCAGCCTCTCCAGACTAGCGGGCACAGATACGCAGTATTTT | CASSLSRLAGTDTQYF
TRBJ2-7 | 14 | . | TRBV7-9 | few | TGTGCCAGCAGCTCACGGACAGCAGCTTACGAGCAGTACTTC | CASSSRTAAYEQYF
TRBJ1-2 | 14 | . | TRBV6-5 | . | TGTGCCAGCAGTTACGTCTCAGGGCGGGATGGCTACACCTTC | CASSYVSGRDGYTF
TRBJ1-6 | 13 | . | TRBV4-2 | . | TGTGCCAGCAGCCAAGATAAGGATTCACCCCTCCACTTT | CASSQDKDSPLHF
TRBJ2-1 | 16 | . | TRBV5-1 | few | TGCGCCAGCAGCTTGGCGCCCTTTCAACAGGGTAATGAGCAGTTCTTC | CASSLAPFQQGNEQFF
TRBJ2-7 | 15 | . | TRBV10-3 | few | TGTGCCATCAGTGAGTCCCGGGGCAATGGGGGCGAGCAGTACTTC | CAISESRGNGGEQYF
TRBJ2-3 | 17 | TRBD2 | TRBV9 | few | TGTGCCAGCAGCCCCCGGAGGGGCGGGGGGTTCACAGATACGCAGTATTTT | CASSPRRGGGFTDTQYF
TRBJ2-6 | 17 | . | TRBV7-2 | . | TGTGCCAGCAGCACACGGGACGGCGCCTCTGGGGCCAACGTCCTGACTTTC | CASSTRDGASGANVLTF
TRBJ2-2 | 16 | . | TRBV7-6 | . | TGTGCCAGCAGCCTTGGCCACAGCACCGGCACCGGGGAGCTGTTTTTT | CASSLGHSTGTGELFF
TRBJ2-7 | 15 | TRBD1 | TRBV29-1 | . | TGCAGCGTTGTTGGACGGACAGGGAGGAAAGACGAGCAGTACTTC | CSVVGRTGRKDEQYF
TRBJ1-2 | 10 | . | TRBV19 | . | TGTGCCAGTAGGTACATCGGCTACACCTTC | CASRYIGYTF
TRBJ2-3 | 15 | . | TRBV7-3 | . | TGTGCCAGCAGCCGAGTACGAACTAGCACAGATACGCAGTATTTT | CASSRVRTSTDTQYF
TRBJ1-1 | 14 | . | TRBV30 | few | TGTGCCTGGAACCCCTCATTCATGAACACTGAAGCTTTCTTT | CAWNPSFMNTEAFF
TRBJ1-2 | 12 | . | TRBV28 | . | TGTGCCAGCAGTTTAATTGACTATGGCTACACCTTC | CASSLIDYGYTF
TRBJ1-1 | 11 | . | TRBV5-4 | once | TGTGCCAGCAGCCTACACCATGAAGCTTTCTTT | CASSLHHEAFF
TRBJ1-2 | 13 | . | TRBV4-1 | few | TGCGCCAGCAGCCAAGAGGCTAGGGGAGGCTACACCTTC | CASSQEARGGYTF
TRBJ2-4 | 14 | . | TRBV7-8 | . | TGTGCCAGCAGCTTTTCTCCTTTGGGGAACATTCAGTACTTC | CASSFSPLGNIQYF
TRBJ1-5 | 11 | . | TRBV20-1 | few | TGCAGTGCCCGCGCCGATCAGCCCCAGCATTTT | CSARADQPQHF
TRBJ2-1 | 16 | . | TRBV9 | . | TGTGCCAGCAGCGTAGATCCGACGGGTCGTGCGAATGAGCAGTTCTTC | CASSVDPTGRANEQFF
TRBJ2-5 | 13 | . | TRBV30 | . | TGTGCCTGGAGACCGCAGGGTCGGGAGACCCAGTACTTC | CAWRPQGRETQYF
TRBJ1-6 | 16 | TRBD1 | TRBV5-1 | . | TGCGCCAGCAGCCGTGAAGGACAGGGGCATAATTCACCCCTCCACTTT | CASSREGQGHNSPLHF
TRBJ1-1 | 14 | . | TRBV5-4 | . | TGTGCCAGCAGCCTATCAATGGTAAACACTGAAGCTTTCTTT | CASSLSMVNTEAFF
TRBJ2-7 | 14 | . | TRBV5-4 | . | TGTGCCAGCAGCTTCGAAGGATTCTCCTACGAGCAGTACTTC | CASSFEGFSYEQYF
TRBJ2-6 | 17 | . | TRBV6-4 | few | TGTGCCAGCAGTGTCTCAGGGGTGTTTGCTGGGGCCAACGTCCTGACTTTC | CASSVSGVFAGANVLTF
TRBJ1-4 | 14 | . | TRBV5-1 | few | TGCGCCAGCAGCTTAGGGGGGAACGGTGAAAAACTGTTTTTT | CASSLGGNGEKLFF
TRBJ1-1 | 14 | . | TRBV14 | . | TGTGCCAGCAGCCAAGACAGGGTGGGCACTGAAGCTTTCTTT | CASSQDRVGTEAFF
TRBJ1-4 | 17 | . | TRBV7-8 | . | TGTGCCAGCAGCTTAGCCTTCTGGAGGGTGGAGGGTGAAAAACTGTTTTTT | CASSLAFWRVEGEKLFF
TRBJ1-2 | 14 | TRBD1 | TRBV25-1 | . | TGTGCCAGCAGTGAATTTACAGGGGTATATGGCTACACCTTC | CASSEFTGVYGYTF
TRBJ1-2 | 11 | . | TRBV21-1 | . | TGTGCCAGCAGCCCCACGGGGGACTACACCTTC | CASSPTGDYTF
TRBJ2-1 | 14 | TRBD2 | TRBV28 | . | TGTGCCAGCAGTCCACTAGCGGGGGACAATGAGCAGTTCTTC | CASSPLAGDNEQFF
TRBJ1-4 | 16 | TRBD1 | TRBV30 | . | TGTGCCTGGAGCGTTGGCAGGGGGCGAAGAAGTGAAAAACTGTTTTTT | CAWSVGRGRRSEKLFF
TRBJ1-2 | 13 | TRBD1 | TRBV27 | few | TGTGCCAGCAAAAGGGGGCCTGATGATGGCTACACCTTC | CASKRGPDDGYTF
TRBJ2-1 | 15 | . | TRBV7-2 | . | TGTGCCAGCAGTTCTGACCGAGATGGCTACAATGAGCAGTTCTTC | CASSSDRDGYNEQFF
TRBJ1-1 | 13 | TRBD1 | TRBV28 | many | TGTGCCAGCAACTACGGGACAGGTCATGAAGCTTTCTTT | CASNYGTGHEAFF
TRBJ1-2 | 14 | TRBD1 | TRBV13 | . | TGTGCCAGCAGCTTAAGGGACAGGGAGGGAGGCTACACCTTC | CASSLRDREGGYTF
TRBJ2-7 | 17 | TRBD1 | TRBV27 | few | TGTGCCAGCAGTTTAAGGGCCTCGACAGGGCAGCCCTACGAGCAGTACTTC | CASSLRASTGQPYEQYF
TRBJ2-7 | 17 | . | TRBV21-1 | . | TGTGCCAGCAGCCGAGATAGCGACAGGCCGAGGAGCTACGAGCAGTACTTC | CASSRDSDRPRSYEQYF
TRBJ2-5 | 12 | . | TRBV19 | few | TGTGCCAGTAGTGGCTACCAAGAGACCCAGTACTTC | CASSGYQETQYF
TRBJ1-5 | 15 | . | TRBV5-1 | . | TGCGCCAGCAGCTCCGCCGGGACACCGAATCAGCCCCAGCATTTT | CASSSAGTPNQPQHF
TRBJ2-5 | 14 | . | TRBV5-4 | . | TGTGCCAGCAGCTCCTACAGGGACGGGGAGACCCAGTACTTC | CASSSYRDGETQYF
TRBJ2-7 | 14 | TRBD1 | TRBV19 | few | TGTGCCAGTAGTTCCTCGGGACAGGGCTACGAGCAGTACTTC | CASSSSGQGYEQYF
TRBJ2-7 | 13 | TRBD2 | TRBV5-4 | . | TGTGCCAGCAGCCCGGGACTATCCTACGAGCAGTACTTC | CASSPGLSYEQYF
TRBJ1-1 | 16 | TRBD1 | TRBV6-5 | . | TGTGCCAGCAGCTACCGGGCAGGGGGCGTTCACACTGAAGCTTTCTTT | CASSYRAGGVHTEAFF
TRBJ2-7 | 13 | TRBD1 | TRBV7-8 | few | TGTGCCAGCACCCGGACAGGGGGCCACGAGCAGTACTTC | CASTRTGGHEQYF